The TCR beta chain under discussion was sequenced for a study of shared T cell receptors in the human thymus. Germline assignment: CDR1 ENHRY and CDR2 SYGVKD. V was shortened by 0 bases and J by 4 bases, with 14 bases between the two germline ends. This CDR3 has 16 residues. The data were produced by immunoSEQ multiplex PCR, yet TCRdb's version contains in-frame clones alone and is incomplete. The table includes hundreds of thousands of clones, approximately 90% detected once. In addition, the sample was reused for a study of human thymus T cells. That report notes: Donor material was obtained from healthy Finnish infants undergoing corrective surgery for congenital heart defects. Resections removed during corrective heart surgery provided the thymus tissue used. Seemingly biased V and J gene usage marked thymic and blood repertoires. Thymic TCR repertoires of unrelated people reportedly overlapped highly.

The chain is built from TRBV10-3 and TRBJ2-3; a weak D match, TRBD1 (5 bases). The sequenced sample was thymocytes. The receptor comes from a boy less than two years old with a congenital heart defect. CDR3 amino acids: CAISESNALGPDTQYF. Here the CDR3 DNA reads TGTGCCATCAGTGAGTCTAACGCCTTGGGGCCAGATACGCAGTATTTT.